This TCR beta chain comes out of a study of T cells in Graves' hyperthyroidism and ophthalmopathy (dated by TCRdb to about 2019). Regarding the research as a whole: Peripheral blood was collected at initial diagnosis, before any treatment. To identify distinguishing TCR V-J signatures, a discovery cohort of around 100 patients was used, comprising under 45 with Graves' ophthalmopathy and around 57 with stable Graves' hyperthyroidism. The paper reports TCR Vbeta CDR3 sequencing of 140 or so peripheral blood samples: 43 ophthalmopathy, around 80 hyperthyroidism and 17 progressor patients. After blood sampling, hyperthyroidism patients were treated with methimazole at a starting dose of 30 mg daily, and ophthalmopathy patients were treated with high-dose intravenous methylprednisolone. In about 6 Graves' hyperthyroidism patients, the study also compared T-cell repertoires from thyroid tissue with T-cell repertoires from blood. For training and testing, the 80 to 100 patients in the discovery cohort were randomly divided in a 7:3 ratio. Whether ophthalmopathy could be predicted prospectively was tested in an independent validation cohort made up of 18 to 20 hyperthyroidism patients plus 17 patients who later progressed to ophthalmopathy.

The study at large found these results: Most expanded thyroid clonotypes (frequency above 0.001) were also detected in blood, suggesting blood repertoires may reflect thyroid immune responses. In cross-validation, a model built on a 13 V-J signature told ophthalmopathy apart from stable hyperthyroidism with under 90% sensitivity and roughly 81% specificity, and in testing the same model reached 80%/75%. No statistical method was used to fix the sample size in advance, and group allocation was not hidden from the investigators. During validation, the model predicted progression to ophthalmopathy a median of around six months ahead of onset, with 60% to 71% sensitivity and about 72% specificity.

The TCR beta CDR3 regions were amplified from RNA transcripts. For the first round of RT-PCR on the TCR CDR3, the HTBI primer set was used together with the Qiagen OneStep RT-PCR kit. Libraries were constructed in a second round of multiplex PCR, after which size selection and purification were carried out. Paired-end sequencing of the libraries was performed with 100 bp reads on an Illumina HiSeq2000. In the authors' own workflow: SOAPnuke was used to process the raw data, throwing out any read that contained adapters or uncalled bases, had a mean Phred below 15, or lacked an exact constant-primer or identifier match. High-quality paired reads were merged with COPE v1.2.5, and unique nucleotide sequences were defined as clonotypes. MiTCR v1.1 was used to align the clonotypes against IMGT TRBV, TRBD and TRBJ reference segments. The analysis included only V-J combinations with a frequency above 0.0001, which together covered over 98% of the repertoires. The TCS score was defined as F50 (clonal expansion) divided by E x V (chaos), with BLOSUM62-based TCRdist calculated between CDR3 peptides within each V-J. Welch's t-statistics and random forest reduced roughly 540 V-J features to 13, which were used in a naive Bayes classifier (R e1071). TCRdb reworked the public reads: Q25 trimming with fastp, MiXCR clone assembly, productive beta chains retained. Merged by CDR3 protein, the rows form single entries marked with the most common genes and DNA. TCRdb, not the authors, supplied the V and J calls. The table for this sample lists about 290,000 distinct CDR3 sequences; about an eighth of them were counted only once. The top ten constitute roughly 8.5% of the sample.

The hyperthyroidism patients were between 18 and 65 years old and newly diagnosed, with a disease duration of less than 2 months. Patients with uncontrolled infections, other autoimmune diseases, pregnancy or lactation were excluded. Diagnoses relied on clinical symptoms, serum thyroxine and TRAb, thyroid ultrasound and orbital computed tomography. Blood from progressor patients was collected at the time of first diagnosis with hyperthyroidism, before any ophthalmopathy symptoms had appeared. Ficoll-Paque density gradient centrifugation was used to isolate PBMCs from around 10 ml of fresh peripheral blood. Patients classed as progressors first received a Graves' hyperthyroidism diagnosis and then went on to develop ophthalmopathy during follow-up. Total RNA was extracted using Trizol reagent, and RNA quality was assessed on an Agilent 2100 Bioanalyzer. Of note for this clonotype: Its antigen is currently not known. No per-base quality is available; no much larger clone lies one base away.

Sequenced material: blood. This TCR was sampled from a woman aged 25 to 39 with Graves' hyperthyroidism that later progressed to Graves' ophthalmopathy.

The CDR3 is CASSYRGSDDTQYF. The base sequence is TGTGCCAGTTCTTACCGGGGGTCTGATGATACGCAGTATTTT. The rearranged segments are TRBV6-1 and TRBJ2-3; TRBD2 is a weak D gene call, 6 bases matching. From a lookup of the germline V gene, CDR1 and CDR2 are MNHNS and SASEGT. V and J lose 9 bases and 6 bases, and a span of 19 bases separates them. The CDR3 measures 14 amino acids from cysteine to phenylalanine. Only CDR3 DNA is held: 42 bases, read in frame from base 1.